This TCR beta chain stems from a study of response to subunit inactivated influenza vaccine. This clonotype was seen a single time. MiXCR, run by TCRdb on the RT-PCR reads, gives a single entry per CDR3 protein. The data show more than 500,000 distinct CDR3 sequences, 10% to 12% seen once. Trimming pared 4 bases from V and 4 bases from J, leaving 12 bases between. In germline, CDR1 is MNHNS, CDR2 SASEGT. The CDR3 spans 14 residues. Another study also made use of these data, one on T cells expressing NK-cell markers. That source notes: TCR beta cDNA was made by 5'RACE template switching with UMIs. Seven of the eight sequenced donors were HCMV-seropositive; one was seronegative. In roughly six donors, dominant NKG2C+ clonotypes were about 1.0-7.0% of CD8+ T cells. It was still unclear whether expanded NKG2C+ T cell clones were HCMV specific.

The sequence was obtained from a man between 50 and 59 years old who received an inactivated influenza vaccine. The source was PBMCs from blood, collected on the day of vaccination. The V and J genes are TRBV6-1 and TRBJ2-3; tentative D call: TRBD1 (6 bases). The CDR3 sequence: CASSAGHFPDTQYF. CDR3 in DNA: TGTGCCAGCAGTGCGGGACATTTCCCAGATACGCAGTATTTT.